These 17 T cell receptor beta chains were sequenced from one sample in a study of Ad26.COV2.S vaccination and SARS-CoV-2 variants. Clones were sequenced by immunoSEQ multiplex PCR, and TCRdb holds only the in-frame ones, with some missing. The table shows fewer than 400,000 clones, with 88% occurring only once. The treatment: roughly 18 received Ad26.COV2.S at low or high dose, single or two shots; about 5 received placebo; per-sample allocation not given. Each sample was drawn 63 days after the first injection (of vaccine or placebo). The sample in question was peripheral blood, obtained in a trial of Ad26.COV2.S vaccine versus placebo. Source of these receptors: a person aged 18-60 years who received the Ad26.COV2.S COVID-19 vaccine or a placebo.

The V and J genes are TRBV14 and TRBJ1-2, with D unresolved. Germline lookup yields CDR1 SGHDN and CDR2 FVKESK. V lost 4 bases, J lost 5 bases, and 8 bases lay in between. This CDR3 has 12 amino acids. The chain's CDR3 is CASSRNVYGYTF. The CDR3 nucleotides are TGTGCCAGCAGCCGGAACGTTTATGGCTACACCTTC.

This rearrangement joins TRBV6-5 to TRBJ1-4; TRBD1 aligns across 7 bases. The CDR3 loop spans 14 amino acids. After removal of 10 bases from V and 8 bases from J, the junction contained 13 bases not matched to a gene. CDR1 and CDR2 (germline): MNHEY, SVGAGI. The CDR3 DNA follows: TGTGCCACCCAAACAGGGGCGGAGGGGGAAAAACTGTTTTTT. Translation: CATQTGAEGEKLFF.

This clone has only one observation. V gene TRBV12-3 or TRBV12-4 combines with J gene TRBJ1-2; D is unresolved. Trimming took off 5 bases at V and 0 bases at J, with 7 bases between the two ends. The CDR3 sequence is 13 residues long. CDR3: CASSKQTNYGYTF. DNA for the CDR3: TGTGCCAGCAGTAAACAGACTAACTATGGCTACACCTTC.

For this clone: Other DNA sequences in the same sample also yield this CDR3. The chain carries TRBV9 and TRBJ1-6; D not resolved. V was cut by 0 bases and J by 4 bases, with 5 bases left in between. The germline V gene encodes CDR1 SGDLS and CDR2 YYNGEE. The CDR3 is 14 residues long. The CDR3 DNA follows: TGTGCCAGCAGCGTAGGGGATTATAATTCACCCCTCCACTTT. This sequence encodes CASSVGDYNSPLHF.

J is TRBJ1-2 and V is TRBV7-8; D unresolved. This CDR3 is 16 amino acids long. Germline assignment: CDR1 SGHVS and CDR2 FQNEAQ. V gave up 1 base and J gave up 4 bases, with 16 bases separating them. CDR3 nucleotides: TGTGCCAGCAGCTTAGATCGGGTTTTGACTCGCTATGGCTACACCTTC. It yields the protein CASSLDRVLTRYGYTF. Supplemented by reference TRBV7-8 and TRBJ1-2, the full variable domain reads GAGVSQSPRYKVAKRGQDVALRCDPISGHVSLFWYQQALGQGPEFLTYFQNEAQLDKSGLPSDRFFAERPEGSVSTLKIQRTQQEDSAVYLCASSLDRVLTRYGYTFGSGTRLTVV.

This chain joins TRBV5-4 and TRBJ1-1, with D maybe TRBD1 (6 bases). CDR3 size: 13 residues. Germline loops: CDR1 SGHNT, CDR2 YYREEE (reference sequence). Trimming shortened V by 2 bases and J by 4 bases, and 9 bases separated the two germline ends. This chain's CDR3 is CASSLETGTEAFF. CDR3 nucleotides: TGTGCCAGCAGCTTAGAGACAGGCACTGAAGCTTTCTTT.

The rearrangement uses TRBV4-3 and TRBJ1-3, with D tentatively TRBD1 (6 bases). Germline values: CDR1 LGHNA, CDR2 YSLEER. This CDR3 is 16 amino acids long. With 1 base removed from V and 4 bases from J, the gap between germline ends came to 14 bases. CDR3 region: CASSQGIGGLGNTIYF. The DNA for the CDR3 is TGCGCCAGCAGCCAAGGGATTGGGGGGCTCGGAAACACCATATATTTT.

This chain connects TRBV19 to TRBJ2-7, with 8 bases aligning to TRBD1. The V gene end was trimmed by 4 bases and the J gene end by 5 bases; junction bases not matched to a gene: 4. Germline values: CDR1 LNHDA, CDR2 SQIVND (reference sequence). CDR3 size: 13 residues. CDR3 sequence reads: CASSNDRGNEQYF. The CDR3 DNA reads as TGTGCCAGTAGTAACGACAGGGGAAACGAGCAGTACTTC.

For the CDR3, the DNA is TGTGCCAGCAGCCACAGGGGGCTTGAGCAGTACTTC. The encoded protein is CASSHRGLEQYF. J is TRBJ2-7 and V is TRBV7-6, with TRBD1 matching over 9 bases. Germline lookup yields CDR1 SGHVS and CDR2 FNYEAQ. This CDR3 comprises 12 residues. The V gene end was trimmed by 5 bases and the J gene end by 7 bases; junction bases not matched to a gene: 3.

The rearrangement uses TRBV18 and TRBJ2-7; D is possibly TRBD1 (6 bases). Germline V CDR1 and CDR2: KGHSH, LQKENI. V was clipped by 2 bases and J by 3 bases, with 14 bases between them. The CDR3 spans 15 residues. The CDR3 DNA reads TGTGCCAGCTCACCAACATCGGGACACGACTACGAGCAGTACTTC. Residues: CASSPTSGHDYEQYF.

The V and J genes are TRBV27 and TRBJ2-7, with TRBD2 matching 7 bases. CDR3 length: 17 residues. Germline CDR1 and CDR2: MNHEY and SMNVEV (reference sequence). V was clipped by 1 base and J by 0 bases; unmatched bases: 9. CDR3 in DNA: TGTGCCAGCAGTTTATTTCGGGGAGGGTCGAGCTCCTACGAGCAGTACTTC. This sequence encodes CASSLFRGGSSSYEQYF.

This chain uses TRBV30 with TRBJ1-1; D is unresolved. Germline V lookup: CDR1 GTSNPN, CDR2 SVGIG (reference sequence). Trimming took off 6 bases at V and 2 bases at J, with 7 bases between the two ends. This CDR3 is 11 amino acids long. The CDR3 DNA reads as TGTGCCTGCCAGTTTAACACTGAAGCTTTCTTT. It is translated as CACQFNTEAFF.

This chain joins TRBV3-1 (or the pseudogene TRBV3-2) and TRBJ1-4; a weak D match, TRBD1 (6 bases). Germline-derived CDR1 and CDR2 are LGHDT and YNNKEL (reference sequence). Trimming cost V 4 bases and J 3 bases, with 15 bases left between them. The length of the CDR3 is 16 residues. The CDR3 loop is CASSPGGGPANEKLFF. As DNA, the CDR3 is TGTGCCAGCAGCCCCGGGGGGGGGCCTGCTAATGAAAAACTGTTTTTT.

The genes are TRBV4-3 and TRBJ2-3, with 8 bases lining up with TRBD2. Germline CDR1 LGHNA, CDR2 YSLEER. Germline trimming cut 0 bases from V and 5 bases from J; bases unmatched to any gene: 7. The CDR3 has 16 amino acids. The CDR3 DNA follows: TGCGCCAGCAGCCAAGATCCAAGCGGGGGCCGAGATACGCAGTATTTT. It translates to CASSQDPSGGRDTQYF.

V usage is TRBV2 and J usage is TRBJ2-1; D not resolved. The V end was cut by 3 bases, the J end by 4 bases, with 13 bases between. The CDR3 length is 15 residues. The germline V gene has CDR1 SNHLY and CDR2 FYNNEI. CDR3 nucleotide sequence: TGTGCCAGCAGTGACCCGCGGTCCGGGTACAATGAGCAGTTCTTC. Its protein product is CASSDPRSGYNEQFF.

The chain couples TRBV19 to TRBJ2-3; no clear D gene. The CDR3 runs to 13 residues. Germline V gene sequence: CDR1 LNHDA, CDR2 SQIVND (reference sequence). V was shortened by 6 bases and J by 3 bases, with 10 bases between the two germline ends. CDR3 coding DNA: TGTGCCAGTAGATACAGCGAAACAGATACGCAGTATTTT. Encoded protein: CASRYSETDTQYF.

The genes are TRBV11-2 and TRBJ2-2; D uncertain. The CDR3 covers 15 residues. The V end lost 8 bases, the J end lost 2 bases, and 15 bases lay between the germline ends. Germline V gives CDR1 SGHAT, CDR2 FQNNGV. The CDR3 protein is CASGLQSLNTGELFF. The DNA for the CDR3 is TGTGCCAGCGGCCTACAAAGTTTAAACACCGGGGAGCTGTTTTTT.